Sequencing of this TCR beta chain was carried out in a study of blood T cell repertoires in COVID-19. The repertoire was sequenced with immunoSEQ multiplex PCR; TCRdb's copy has only in-frame clones and lacks some. The sample holds around 460,000 clones, 85% to 90% seen once. CDR3 length: 16 amino acids. Sequencing input: peripheral blood. This sequence was found in a man between 18 and 29 years old with COVID-19, enrolled during active disease. The chain joins TRBV7-5 to TRBJ2-3; TRBD1 reflects the table's D call only, with no check against the DNA. TRBV7-5 is recorded as a pseudogene. CDR3 region: CVRSYTGGPSTDTQYF. DNA for the CDR3: TGTGTCAGAAGCTATACAGGGGGCCCCAGCACAGATACGCAGTATTTT.